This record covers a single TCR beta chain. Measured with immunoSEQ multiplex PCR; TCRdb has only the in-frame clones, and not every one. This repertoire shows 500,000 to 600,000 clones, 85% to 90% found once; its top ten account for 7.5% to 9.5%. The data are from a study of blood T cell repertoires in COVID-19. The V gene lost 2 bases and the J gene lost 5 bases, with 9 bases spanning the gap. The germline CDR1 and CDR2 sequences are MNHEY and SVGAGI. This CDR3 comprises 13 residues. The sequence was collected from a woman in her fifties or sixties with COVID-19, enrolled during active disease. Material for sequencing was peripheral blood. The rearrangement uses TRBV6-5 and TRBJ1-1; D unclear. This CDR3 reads CASSYSGRTEAFF. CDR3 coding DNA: TGTGCCAGCAGTTACAGCGGCAGAACTGAAGCTTTCTTT.